This T cell receptor beta chain was identified in a study of blood T cell repertoires in COVID-19. The CDR3 extends over 15 amino acids. Per the germline V gene, CDR1 is MDHEN and CDR2 is SYDVKM. V gave up 2 bases and J gave up 5 bases; unmatched junction bases: 5. Original processing notes: Estimated nucleated cell counts came from reference gene primer amplification. Measured with immunoSEQ multiplex PCR; TCRdb has only the in-frame clones, and not every one. That table supplies the V and J calls and clone size; D and trimming were determined from the DNA. Of almost 350,000 clones in the sample, 85% to 90% were seen once. Each participant's cohort was designated according to participant-reported clinical history. A PCR-confirmed or clinician-diagnosed COVID-19 case had contacted exposed participants within 2 weeks of entry.

The sequence was obtained from a woman aged 30 to 39 who had been exposed to COVID-19. This sequence joins TRBV28 and TRBJ1-5, with 8 bases aligning to TRBD1. The sample comprised PBMCs or T cells enriched from blood (not recorded which). The CDR3 region has the DNA TGTGCCAGCAGTTTACCCCAGGGGGCCCATCAGCCCCAGCATTTT. It translates to CASSLPQGAHQPQHF.